Below, 17 T cell receptor beta chains from the same sample are listed, as sequenced in a study of response to subunit inactivated influenza vaccine. TCRdb re-derived calls from the RT-PCR reads in MiXCR, one entry per CDR3 protein. Here the sample spans some 540,000 distinct CDR3 sequences, around 21% being singletons. The sample was also linked to a second study, of T cells expressing NK-cell markers. That report adds: For TCR beta, cDNA was produced by 5'RACE template switching with UMIs.

The specimen was CD4+ T cells sorted from PBMCs, collected 11 to 12 days after vaccination. The source of these receptors is a man aged 50 or older who received an inactivated influenza vaccine.

In the case of this clonotype: Germline and junction disagree at one end, which may indicate a read error. The chain couples TRBV5-1 to TRBJ2-7, with 10 bases that match TRBD2. The CDR3 length is 15 residues. The germline gives CDR1 SGHRS, CDR2 YFSETQ. CDR3: CATSMTSGRTYEQYF. The CDR3 coding sequence is TGCGCCACCAGCATGACTAGCGGGCGTACCTACGAGCAGTACTTC.

This chain joins TRBV28 and TRBJ1-6; D possibly corresponds to TRBD1 (5 bases). The V end was cut by 5 bases, the J end by 9 bases, with 14 bases between. The germline V gene has CDR1 MDHEN and CDR2 SYDVKM. The CDR3 loop spans 14 amino acids. As DNA, the CDR3 is TGTGCCAGCAGTGGGACCGACTCGGGTTCACCCCTCCACTTT. It translates to CASSGTDSGSPLHF.

Worth noting for this clonotype: Compared with germline, one end of the junction differs, possibly owing to a read error. The V gene is TRBV12-3 or TRBV12-4, the J gene TRBJ2-4; D is perhaps TRBD1 (6 bases). The CDR3 has 14 amino acids. As DNA, the CDR3 is TGTGCCAGCAGTTTAGGGGGGCCAAAGGACATTCGGTACTTC. Protein sequence: CASSLGGPKDIRYF.

This clonotype has just a few counts. This chain links TRBV12-3 or TRBV12-4 with TRBJ1-1; 9 nucleotides line up with TRBD1. The CDR3 runs 15 residues. The V gene end was trimmed by 6 bases and the J gene end by 5 bases; junction bases not matched to a gene: 10. CDR3 nucleotide sequence: TGTGCCAGCAGATCTACAGGGGGCGAGTGGACTGAAGCTTTCTTT. Protein: CASRSTGGEWTEAFF.

This clonotype has just a few counts. This chain uses TRBV5-1 with TRBJ2-1, with D tentatively TRBD1 (6 bases). Trimming stripped 5 bases from V and 7 bases from J, with 10 bases between. Looked up from germline, CDR1 is SGHRS and CDR2 is YFSETQ. The CDR3 runs to 12 residues. CDR3 loop: CASRQGKNEQFF. The CDR3 DNA follows: TGCGCCAGCAGGCAGGGGAAGAATGAGCAGTTCTTC. The variable domain in full, with the rest retrieved from reference TRBV5-1 and TRBJ2-1, is KAGVTQTPRYLIKTRGQQVTLSCSPISGHRSVSWYQQTPGQGLQFLFEYFSETQRNKGNFPGRFSGRQFSNSRSEMNVSTLELGDSALYLCASRQGKNEQFFGPGTRLTVL.

The CDR3 bases are TGCGCGTCGGGACAGGGGGCTCTGAACACTGAAGCTTTCTTT. This sequence encodes CASGQGALNTEAFF. The V and J genes are TRBV4-1 and TRBJ1-1; 12 bases fit TRBD1. The CDR3 runs to 14 residues. CDR1 is MGHRA, CDR2 YSYEKL, per germline.

The CDR3 sequence is CASRELGGYTGELFF. In nucleotides, the CDR3 is TGCGCCAGCAGAGAATTAGGAGGTTATACCGGGGAGCTGTTTTTT. This chain joins TRBV5-1 and TRBJ2-2, with a possible D match to TRBD2 (5 bases). This CDR3 comprises 15 residues. V was cut by 5 bases and J by 5 bases, with 16 bases left in between. Germline V lookup: CDR1 SGHRS, CDR2 YFSETQ.

This sequence joins TRBV12-3 or TRBV12-4 and TRBJ1-4, with 7 bases lining up with TRBD1. V lost 6 bases to trimming and J lost 7 bases; unmatched junction nucleotides: 8. CDR3 length: 14 residues. The CDR3 DNA reads as TGTGCCAGCAGAATGACAGGGAGGGTTGAAAAACTGTTTTTT. This gives the protein CASRMTGRVEKLFF.

Only a few counts were recorded for this clonotype. The gene calls are TRBV10-3 and TRBJ2-2; D perhaps matches TRBD2 (5 bases). Germline CDR1 and CDR2: ENHRY and SYGVKD. The ends were cut back, 3 bases at V and 4 bases at J, with 12 bases in the middle. CDR3 size: 15 residues. This chain's CDR3 is CAISDLEGRTGELFF. The CDR3 DNA follows: TGTGCCATCAGTGACCTTGAGGGCCGCACCGGGGAGCTGTTTTTT.

The V call is TRBV14, the J call TRBJ2-1, with D possibly being TRBD1 (6 bases). V lost 3 bases and J 5 bases, leaving 20 bases between the germline ends. CDR3 size: 17 residues. The germline V gene has CDR1 SGHDN and CDR2 FVKESK. The CDR3 bases are TGTGCCAGCAGCCACAAAAACCGCCGGCGGACAGACAATGAGCAGTTCTTC. Amino acids: CASSHKNRRRTDNEQFF.

This clonotype appeared a few times. The chain links TRBV20-1 to TRBJ1-6; D is unclear. The V and J ends lost 0 bases and 10 bases respectively, with 13 bases between them. The germline V gene encodes CDR1 DFQATT and CDR2 SNEGSKA (reference sequence). The CDR3 has 14 residues. CDR3 protein: CSARDGLGESPLHF. CDR3 sequence (DNA): TGCAGTGCTAGAGACGGACTTGGGGAGTCACCCCTCCACTTT.

This clonotype was observed a few times. The gene calls are TRBV10-3 and TRBJ1-1; D is unclear. CDR1 and CDR2 (germline): ENHRY, SYGVKD. The CDR3 contains 13 residues. Trimming took 7 bases from V and 4 from J, leaving 13 bases between them. CDR3 residues: CAITRGVGTEAFF. In DNA, the CDR3 is TGTGCCATCACGCGTGGTGTGGGCACTGAAGCTTTCTTT.

The table lists this clonotype with a few counts. CDR3 DNA sequence: TGTGCCAGCAGTTTGGGGGAAATGACCTACAATGAGCAGTTCTTC. Its translation is CASSLGEMTYNEQFF. The chain uses TRBV12-3 or TRBV12-4 and TRBJ2-1; D is tentatively TRBD1 or TRBD2 (5 bases each). The CDR3 is 15 amino acids. The ends were cut back, 3 bases at V and 2 bases at J, with 11 bases in the middle.

This clonotype was counted a few times. This chain uses TRBV29-1 with TRBJ2-5, with TRBD2 matching 7 bases. CDR3 length equals 13 residues. Germline-derived CDR1 and CDR2 are SQVTM and ANQGSEA. CDR3 protein: CSGGGGYQETQYF. The CDR3 nucleotides are TGCAGTGGGGGGGGGGGGTACCAAGAGACCCAGTACTTC.

This clonotype was seen only a few times. The chain is built from TRBV7-8 and TRBJ1-6; D is unresolved. Trimming took off 5 bases at V and 7 bases at J, with 12 bases between the two ends. CDR1 is SGHVS and CDR2 is FQNEAQ in the germline V gene. The CDR3 runs to 14 residues. Here the CDR3 DNA reads TGTGCCAGCAGCGTATCCGACGGGAATTCACCCCTCCACTTT. Translated: CASSVSDGNSPLHF.

This clonotype has a count of ten or more. The V call is TRBV5-1, the J call TRBJ2-7; tentative D call: TRBD1 (6 bases). Trimming removed 4 bases from V and 5 bases from J, with 13 bases in between. This CDR3 region has 13 residues. Germline V CDR1 and CDR2: SGHRS, YFSETQ. CDR3 nucleotide sequence: TGCGCCAGCAGCGTGGGACAAGGGGACGAGCAGTACTTC. Its protein is CASSVGQGDEQYF.

A few counts support this clonotype. V is TRBV7-9 and J is TRBJ2-5; D may be TRBD2 (6 bases). Germline V gene lookup returns CDR1 SEHNR and CDR2 FQNEAQ (reference sequence). Trimming stripped 4 bases from V and 2 bases from J, with 14 bases between. The CDR3 sequence is 15 residues long. CDR3 bases: TGTGCCAGCAGCTCACCCCTTGGAGGGCAAGAGACCCAGTACTTC. Protein product: CASSSPLGGQETQYF.